This TCR beta chain was captured by sequencing in a study of blood T cell repertoires in COVID-19. Sequencing used immunoSEQ multiplex PCR; TCRdb keeps in-frame clones, though not all of them. Of roughly 230,000 clones in the sample, under 90% were seen once. The sequence was obtained from a woman in her twenties or thirties with acute COVID-19. The sample comprised PBMCs or T cells enriched from blood (not recorded which).

The CDR3: CASSQGTSLGEETQYF. The CDR3 bases are TGTGCCAGCAGCCAAGGGACTAGCCTCGGCGAAGAGACCCAGTACTTC. The rearrangement links TRBV4-2 to TRBJ2-5, with 8 bases aligning to TRBD2. Looked up from germline, CDR1 is LGHNA and CDR2 is YNFKEQ. Trimming cost V 1 base and J 3 bases; bases outside gene matches: 7. This CDR3 spans 16 amino acids.